Listed below are T cell receptor beta chains from one sample, sequenced in a study of blood T cells in healthy people across ages. TCRdb redid the calling of the 5' RACE reads with MiXCR, one entry per CDR3 protein. Among roughly 1.7 million distinct CDR3 sequences, about 32% were seen once, and the ten largest hold around 10%. Material: blood. The receptor set was obtained from a woman aged 25 to 45 in good health. CDR3s include the opening cysteine and the closing phenylalanine or tryptophan. Fields, in order: clone size, D gene, J gene, V gene, CDR3 protein, CDR3 DNA. The D gene is left open where the match is weak. For some rows the clone size is stated as once, few or many, or as a class when expanded; others skip it.

. . TRBJ1-6 TRBV20-1 CSARDRRTTYNSPLHF TGCAGTGCTAGAGATCGGAGGACGACCTATAATTCACCCCTCCACTTT
few . TRBJ1-1 TRBV4-1 CASSQGREGANTEAFF TGCGCCAGCAGCCAGGGCCGGGAGGGAGCGAACACTGAAGCTTTCTTT
few . TRBJ1-5 TRBV6-4 CASEGGHQPQHF TGTGCCAGCGAGGGGGGGCATCAGCCCCAGCATTTT
. . TRBJ2-1 TRBV7-3 CASSQTPAASPYNEQFF TGTGCCAGCAGCCAAACTCCTGCAGCTAGCCCCTACAATGAGCAGTTCTTC
. . TRBJ2-7 TRBV20-1 CSARDFAGASYEQYF TGCAGTGCTAGAGATTTTGCCGGGGCCTCCTACGAGCAGTACTTC
. TRBD1 TRBJ2-2 TRBV6-2/TRBV6-3 CASSYSRGHIGELFF TGTGCCAGCAGTTACTCCAGGGGGCATATCGGGGAGCTGTTTTTT
few . TRBJ1-5 TRBV28 CASRWDSNQPQHF TGTGCCAGCAGATGGGATAGCAATCAGCCCCAGCATTTT
. TRBD2 TRBJ2-1 TRBV5-1 CASSLRTSGRALPSCNEQFF TGCGCCAGCAGCCTTCGGACTAGCGGGAGGGCCCTCCCCTCCTGCAATGAGCAGTTCTTC
many TRBD2 TRBJ2-5 TRBV12-3/TRBV12-4 CASSLGGTHQETQYF TGTGCCAGCAGTTTGGGGGGGACCCACCAAGAGACCCAGTACTTC
. TRBD1 TRBJ1-1 TRBV27 CASSTRQGGWSEAFF TGTGCCAGCAGTACCCGACAGGGAGGTTGGTCTGAAGCTTTCTTT
. TRBD2 TRBJ2-7 TRBV27 CASSTYSSGARYEQYF TGTGCCAGCAGTACCTACTCTAGCGGAGCAAGGTACGAGCAGTACTTC
. TRBD2 TRBJ2-3 TRBV7-9 CASSPRTSGRASTDTQYF TGTGCCAGCAGCCCAAGGACTAGCGGGAGGGCTAGCACAGATACGCAGTATTTT
. . TRBJ1-1 TRBV12-3/TRBV12-4 CASELGGEAFF TGTGCCAGCGAGTTGGGGGGGGAAGCTTTCTTT
. TRBD2 TRBJ2-3 TRBV2 CTSSLAGGRDTQYF TGTACCAGCAGTCTAGCGGGGGGTCGAGATACGCAGTATTTT
. . TRBJ2-1 TRBV20-1 CSLRGRGNHNEQFF TGCAGTCTACGAGGGCGGGGAAACCACAATGAGCAGTTCTTC
. TRBD2 TRBJ2-1 TRBV28 CASSHPFGCGRTNEQFF TGTGCCAGCAGCCACCCGTTTGGTTGCGGGAGGACCAATGAGCAGTTCTTC
few TRBD1 TRBJ2-7 TRBV13 CASSGSLSDRGEQYF TGTGCCAGCAGCGGGAGTTTATCGGACAGGGGCGAGCAGTACTTC
few . TRBJ2-6 TRBV20-1 CSARPRTGGANVLTF TGCAGTGCTCGCCCCCGGACCGGTGGGGCCAACGTCCTGACTTTC
few . TRBJ2-5 TRBV11-2 CASSPRGAYQETQYF TGTGCCAGCAGCCCCCGCGGGGCCTACCAAGAGACCCAGTACTTC
few . TRBJ2-3 TRBV4-1 CASSPSTARGSTDTQYF TGCGCCAGCAGCCCTTCGACCGCCAGGGGTAGCACAGATACGCAGTATTTT
many TRBD2 TRBJ2-1 TRBV4-1 CASSTLAGAYNEQFF TGCGCCAGCAGCACACTAGCGGGAGCGTACAATGAGCAGTTCTTC
few . TRBJ1-2 TRBV7-9 CASSPGADTALYGYTF TGTGCCAGCAGCCCGGGGGCGGACACAGCCCTCTATGGCTACACCTTC
few TRBD2 TRBJ2-1 TRBV6-1 CASSEDETSVSYNEQFF TGTGCCAGCAGTGAAGATGAGACTAGCGTGTCCTACAATGAGCAGTTCTTC
few . TRBJ2-1 TRBV25-1 CASTHLESGDEQFF TGTGCCAGCACCCACCTCGAGTCAGGAGATGAGCAGTTCTTC
. TRBD2 TRBJ2-7 TRBV5-1 CASSLNVGYGGSYEQYF TGCGCCAGCAGCTTAAATGTCGGATACGGGGGGAGCTACGAGCAGTACTTC
. TRBD2 TRBJ2-1 TRBV7-2 CASSSVSGGAEQFF TGTGCCAGCAGCTCTGTTAGCGGGGGGGCTGAGCAGTTCTTC
once . TRBJ2-1 TRBV28 CASRGTGGVNEQFF TGTGCCAGCAGAGGGACGGGGGGCGTCAATGAGCAGTTCTTC
many TRBD1 TRBJ2-7 TRBV29-1 CSVRGQTYEQYF TGCAGCGTGAGGGGACAGACCTACGAGCAGTACTTC
many . TRBJ2-5 TRBV29-1 CSVDEAGGETQYF TGCAGCGTTGACGAGGCTGGGGGAGAAACCCAGTACTTC
. . TRBJ1-5 TRBV6-1 CASSNQRGSNQPQHF TGTGCCAGCTCAAACCAGCGGGGGAGCAATCAGCCCCAGCATTTT
. TRBD2 TRBJ2-1 TRBV7-9 CASSALAGRVDNEQFF TGTGCCAGCAGCGCCCTAGCGGGAAGAGTAGACAATGAGCAGTTCTTC
. TRBD2 TRBJ2-1 TRBV7-8 CASRASGSSYNEQFF TGTGCCAGCAGGGCTAGCGGGAGCTCCTACAATGAGCAGTTCTTC
many . TRBJ2-1 TRBV4-1 CASSPGLEQFF TGTGCCAGCAGCCCAGGACTGGAGCAGTTCTTC
. TRBD1 TRBJ2-7 TRBV5-1 CASSLGQGDTYEQYF TGCGCCAGCAGCTTGGGACAGGGGGATACCTACGAGCAGTACTTC
. . TRBJ2-7 TRBV5-1 CASSLLRGRRIYEQYF TGCGCCAGCAGCTTACTGCGGGGACGGAGGATCTACGAGCAGTACTTC
. . TRBJ2-5 TRBV28 CASSFDHSTQETQYF TGTGCCAGCAGCTTCGACCACAGCACCCAAGAGACCCAGTACTTC
few TRBD1 TRBJ2-3 TRBV9 CASSVEDRALNTQYF TGTGCCAGCAGCGTAGAGGACAGGGCGCTGAATACGCAGTATTTT
few . TRBJ1-1 TRBV12-3/TRBV12-4 CATYGYTEAFF TGTGCCACCTACGGATACACTGAAGCTTTCTTT
. . TRBJ2-1 TRBV27 CASSIRTGGNNEQFF TGTGCCAGCAGTATACGGACAGGAGGGAACAATGAGCAGTTCTTC
. . TRBJ2-7 TRBV7-7 CASSSTTGASYNEQYF TGTGCCAGCAGCTCCACCACCGGGGCTTCCTACAATGAGCAGTACTTC
few TRBD1 TRBJ2-1 TRBV5-1 CASSLDRAENEQFF TGCGCCAGCAGCTTAGACAGGGCTGAGAATGAGCAGTTCTTC
. TRBD2 TRBJ2-2 TRBV5-1 CASSLRPTSGYTGELFF TGCGCCAGCAGCTTGAGACCGACTAGCGGTTACACCGGGGAGCTGTTTTTT
. . TRBJ2-7 TRBV6-6 CASSYLAGSTYEQYF TGTGCCAGCAGTTACTTGGCGGGATCGACCTACGAGCAGTACTTC
. TRBD1 TRBJ1-2 TRBV28 CASLNRDSGYTF TGTGCCAGCCTTAACAGGGACAGTGGCTACACCTTC
. TRBD1 TRBJ2-5 TRBV2 CASSESPQTGGYRETQYF TGTGCCAGCAGTGAAAGCCCTCAGACAGGGGGGTACAGGGAGACCCAGTACTTC
. . TRBJ2-3 TRBV10-3 CAISDPIFDTSTDTQYF TGTGCCATCAGTGACCCAATTTTCGATACTAGCACAGATACGCAGTATTTT
many TRBD2 TRBJ2-7 TRBV5-1 CASSSRTSGGSSYEQYF TGCGCCAGCAGCTCGCGGACTAGCGGGGGGTCTTCCTACGAGCAGTACTTC
few . TRBJ2-3 TRBV5-1 CASSLFGISTDTQYF TGCGCCAGCAGCTTGTTCGGGATTAGCACAGATACGCAGTATTTT
few . TRBJ2-2 TRBV6-1 CASIRSGELFF TGTGCCAGCATTCGTTCCGGGGAGCTGTTTTTT
. . TRBJ1-5 TRBV4-2 CASSQIGGGNQPQHF TGTGCCAGCAGCCAAATTGGGGGGGGGAATCAGCCCCAGCATTTT
. TRBD2 TRBJ2-2 TRBV5-1 CASGRAGTLANTGELFF TGCGCCAGCGGGCGAGCGGGGACCCTGGCGAACACCGGGGAGCTGTTTTTT
. . TRBJ1-2 TRBV30 CAWRLVAYGYTF TGTGCCTGGAGACTCGTCGCCTATGGCTACACCTTC
. TRBD1 TRBJ2-7 TRBV7-3 CASSLDPTGTGGEQYF TGTGCCAGCAGCTTAGATCCGACAGGAACAGGGGGTGAGCAGTACTTC